Following are 26 T cell receptor beta chains from one sample sequenced in a study of cytomegalovirus exposure and HLA in healthy donors. The PCR was carried out with 60 Vbeta primers and 13 Jbeta primers. Libraries were prepared by immunoSEQ multiplex PCR; TCRdb keeps only in-frame clonotypes and omits some of them. This sample has fewer than 200,000 clones; less than 90% occur once, and the top ten carry 1%. Sequencing was performed on PBMCs. These receptors were obtained from a young man in good health and CMV-seronegative.

The J gene is TRBJ1-3, the V gene TRBV5-1, with TRBD1 matching 7 bases. Losses at the gene ends were 2 bases for V and 0 bases for J; bases not matched to a gene: 8. This CDR3 is 17 amino acids long. Germline V gene lookup returns CDR1 SGHRS and CDR2 YFSETQ. CDR3 protein: CASSLRQGIDSGNTIYF. CDR3 bases: TGCGCCAGCAGCTTAAGACAGGGTATCGACTCTGGAAACACCATATATTTT.

The chain is built from TRBV7-9 and TRBJ2-3, with TRBD2 as a possible D gene (6 bases). Germline V gene lookup returns CDR1 SEHNR and CDR2 FQNEAQ (reference sequence). The CDR3 is 18 amino acids. The ends were cut back, 4 bases at V and 2 bases at J, with 22 bases in the middle. The DNA of the CDR3 is TGTGCCAGCAGCTCCATGCACGGGGGTACAGTGGCCACAGATACGCAGTATTTT. This encodes CASSSMHGGTVATDTQYF. Using reference TRBV7-9 and TRBJ2-3 for the parts outside the CDR3, the full variable domain is DTGVSQNPRHKITKRGQNVTFRCDPISEHNRLYWYRQTLGQGPEFLTYFQNEAQLEKSRLLSDRFSAERPKGSFSTLEIQRTEQGDSAMYLCASSSMHGGTVATDTQYFGPGTRLTVL.

In this sample, this clone turned up a few times. The V call is TRBV7-2, the J call TRBJ2-7; possibly TRBD2 for D (6 bases). Germline lookup yields CDR1 SGHTA and CDR2 FQGNSA. V dropped 2 bases and J dropped 3 bases, with 14 bases sitting between them. The CDR3 contains 15 residues. CDR3 in amino acids: CASSLRHPEGYEQYF. The CDR3 nucleotides are TGTGCCAGCAGCTTAAGACATCCGGAGGGCTACGAGCAGTACTTC.

This clone was observed once. The V and J genes are TRBV27 and TRBJ2-2; 8 bases map to TRBD2. The CDR3 has 15 amino acids. Per the germline V gene, CDR1 is MNHEY and CDR2 is SMNVEV (reference sequence). The V gene end was trimmed by 2 bases and the J gene end by 8 bases; junction bases not matched to a gene: 7. The CDR3 protein is CASSLGLAGAGELFF. CDR3 sequence (DNA): TGTGCCAGCAGTTTAGGTCTAGCGGGCGCGGGGGAGCTGTTTTTT.

This clone was observed a few times. The V and J genes are TRBV19 and TRBJ2-7; D perhaps matches TRBD2 (5 bases). With 3 bases removed from V and 3 bases from J, the gap between germline ends came to 9 bases. The CDR3 sequence is 13 residues long. Per the germline V gene, CDR1 is LNHDA and CDR2 is SQIVND (reference sequence). This chain's CDR3 is CASSITGNYEQYF. The CDR3 nucleotides are TGTGCCAGTAGTATCACCGGGAACTACGAGCAGTACTTC.

This clone was seen a few times. In DNA, the CDR3 is TGTGCCAGCAGTGTTACGGAGAGCCAAGAGACCCAGTACTTC. It yields the protein CASSVTESQETQYF. V gene TRBV6-1 combines with J gene TRBJ2-5, with no clear D. Per the germline V gene, CDR1 is MNHNS and CDR2 is SASEGT. CDR3 size: 14 residues. Trimming shortened V by 4 bases and J by 1 base, and 10 bases separated the two germline ends.

V usage is TRBV7-8 and J usage is TRBJ1-3; D remains unclear. Deletions cut 8 bases from V and 4 bases from J, with 18 bases between. The CDR3 contains 15 residues. The germline gives CDR1 SGHVS, CDR2 FQNEAQ. The CDR3 DNA reads as TGTGCCAGCTCCGAGGGTCGGGGATCAGGAAACACCATATATTTT. Protein product: CASSEGRGSGNTIYF. The complete variable domain, with remaining parts taken from reference TRBV7-8 and TRBJ1-3, reads GAGVSQSPRYKVAKRGQDVALRCDPISGHVSLFWYQQALGQGPEFLTYFQNEAQLDKSGLPSDRFFAERPEGSVSTLKIQRTQQEDSAVYLCASSEGRGSGNTIYFGEGSWLTVV.

The chain recombines TRBV28 with TRBJ1-6; 8 nucleotides align to TRBD1. CDR1 MDHEN and CDR2 SYDVKM come from the germline V gene. The CDR3 is 15 residues long. J was trimmed by 7 bases and V by 6 bases; bases with no gene match: 8. In DNA, the CDR3 is TGTGCCAGCAGCCCTGACAGGGGTTGGAATTCACCCCTCCACTTT. Translation: CASSPDRGWNSPLHF.

The chain uses TRBV6-6 and TRBJ2-1, with 7 bases fitting TRBD1. CDR3 length equals 14 residues. CDR1 MNHNY and CDR2 SVGAGI come from the germline V gene (reference sequence). Trimming cost V 2 bases and J 5 bases; bases outside gene matches: 3. The CDR3 here is CASSYQGQNNEQFF. Written as DNA, the CDR3 is TGTGCCAGCAGTTACCAGGGACAGAACAATGAGCAGTTCTTC.

The rearrangement joins TRBV14 to TRBJ1-1; 9 nucleotides align to TRBD1. The germline CDR1 and CDR2 sequences are SGHDN and FVKESK. The V gene end was trimmed by 4 bases and the J gene end by 6 bases; junction bases not matched to a gene: 3. The CDR3 has 13 amino acids. The CDR3 DNA is TGTGCCAGCAGCCGAGACAGGGGGGCTGAAGCTTTCTTT. It codes for CASSRDRGAEAFF.

On this clone: The same CDR3 also results from other DNA sequences found in this sample. This chain connects TRBV30 to TRBJ2-4, with 7 bases aligning to TRBD1. The germline CDR1 and CDR2 sequences are GTSNPN and SVGIG (reference sequence). The CDR3 runs 14 residues. V was pared by 1 base and J by 1 base, with 1 base of the junction left unmatched. The CDR3 region is CAWSEGAAKNIQYF. Here the CDR3 DNA reads TGTGCCTGGAGTGAGGGGGCCGCCAAAAACATTCAGTACTTC.

This chain uses TRBV11-3 with TRBJ2-1; 14 positions agree with TRBD2. This CDR3 has 17 amino acids. J gave up 8 bases and V 3 bases, and 9 bases lay outside the gene matches. Germline CDR1 and CDR2: SGHNT and YENEEA. The CDR3 nucleotides read TGTGCCAGCAGCTTCGCCGGGACTAGCGGGAGCACGTATGAGCAGTTCTTC. Translated, it gives CASSFAGTSGSTYEQFF.

This chain joins TRBV4-2 and TRBJ2-2, with 13 bases that match TRBD2. Germline V gives CDR1 LGHNA, CDR2 YNFKEQ. The V gene end was trimmed by 4 bases and the J gene end by 7 bases; junction bases not matched to a gene: 6. The CDR3 contains 16 residues. As DNA, the CDR3 is TGTGCCAGCAGCCGAACTAGCGGGGGGGCCAACGGGGAGCTGTTTTTT. Translated: CASSRTSGGANGELFF.

This clone was found once. The CDR3 sequence is CRAYTDTQYF. DNA for the CDR3: TGCAGGGCATACACAGATACGCAGTATTTT. V is TRBV29-1 and J is TRBJ2-3; no clear D. This CDR3 region has 10 residues. From germline, CDR1 is SQVTM and CDR2 ANQGSEA.

The V gene is TRBV28, the J gene TRBJ2-5, with TRBD1 identical over 8 bases. This CDR3 has 14 amino acids. V lost 3 bases, J lost 3 bases, and 3 bases stayed unmatched. The germline gives CDR1 MDHEN, CDR2 SYDVKM. The DNA of the CDR3 is TGTGCCAGCAGTTTCAGGGGGCGCGAAGAGACCCAGTACTTC. Its translation: CASSFRGREETQYF.

The rearrangement links TRBV27 to TRBJ2-7; the match to TRBD1 covers 12 bases. Trimming removed 5 bases from V and 5 bases from J; junction bases left unmatched: 19. Germline-derived CDR1 and CDR2 are MNHEY and SMNVEV (reference sequence). CDR3 size: 19 residues. The CDR3 here is CASSATVLPGQGARNEQYF. The CDR3, as DNA: TGTGCCAGCAGTGCCACCGTGTTACCGGGACAGGGGGCGAGGAACGAGCAGTACTTC.

This chain uses TRBV5-5 with TRBJ2-7; a possible D gene is TRBD2 (7 bases). Between the trimmed V and J ends, which lost 0 bases and 0 bases, there was a span of 13 bases. The CDR3 is 16 residues long. CDR1 and CDR2 (germline): SGHKS, YYEKEE (reference sequence). CDR3: CASSLGGEGGSYEQYF. DNA of the CDR3: TGTGCCAGCAGCTTGGGGGGGGAGGGGGGCTCCTACGAGCAGTACTTC.

This chain uses TRBV29-1 with TRBJ1-1; D uncertain. The CDR3 is 11 residues long. The germline gives CDR1 SQVTM, CDR2 ANQGSEA. V was shortened by 4 bases and J by 8 bases, with 11 bases between the two germline ends. In DNA form, the CDR3 reads TGCAGCGTTGCAAGTCCAGTAGAAGCTTTCTTT. It yields the protein CSVASPVEAFF.

V is TRBV14 and J is TRBJ1-1; D might be TRBD1 (5 bases). Trimming cost V 2 bases and J 4 bases, with 8 bases left between them. CDR3 length: 13 residues. Germline V gives CDR1 SGHDN, CDR2 FVKESK. In nucleotides, the CDR3 is TGTGCCAGCAGCCAAAAGGGGTTCACTGAAGCTTTCTTT. Amino acid sequence: CASSQKGFTEAFF.

The table lists this clone with a few counts. The V and J genes are TRBV14 and TRBJ2-5; 7 nucleotides match TRBD2. J gave up 5 bases and V 3 bases, and 12 bases lay outside the gene matches. CDR3 size: 16 residues. CDR1 and CDR2 from the germline V gene are SGHDN and FVKESK. CDR3 nucleotide sequence: TGTGCCAGCAGCCATTTGGGGAGGGGAATAGAGGAGACCCAGTACTTC. Translated: CASSHLGRGIEETQYF.

This clone was seen only a few times. This chain uses TRBV7-8 with TRBJ1-2; 9 positions match TRBD1. CDR3 length: 20 residues. In germline, CDR1 is SGHVS, CDR2 FQNEAQ. The junction had 20 bases not matched to a gene; V was cut back by 0 bases and J by 6 bases. CDR3 sequence reads: CASSLAVLGTGNWGAHGYTF. The CDR3, as DNA: TGTGCCAGCAGCTTAGCTGTGCTTGGGACAGGGAATTGGGGAGCTCATGGCTACACCTTC. Full variable domain (remainder filled in from reference TRBV7-8 and TRBJ1-2): GAGVSQSPRYKVAKRGQDVALRCDPISGHVSLFWYQQALGQGPEFLTYFQNEAQLDKSGLPSDRFFAERPEGSVSTLKIQRTQQEDSAVYLCASSLAVLGTGNWGAHGYTFGSGTRLTVV.

The V and J genes are TRBV30 and TRBJ2-7; 8 nucleotides line up with TRBD1. The CDR3 consists of 12 residues. V lost 7 bases and J lost 5; bases outside the gene matches: 7. CDR1 and CDR2 (germline): GTSNPN, SVGIG (reference sequence). As DNA, the CDR3 is TGTGCCTTCGACAGGGGCCGGCACGAGCAGTACTTC. It specifies CAFDRGRHEQYF.

This chain uses TRBV7-3 with TRBJ2-1; TRBD1 matches at 8 bases. Germline values: CDR1 SGHTA, CDR2 FQGTGA. The CDR3 is made up of 13 amino acids. V shed 0 bases, J shed 9 bases, and the junction held 1 base outside the gene matches. The CDR3 spells CASSLTGTGEQFF. As DNA, the CDR3 is TGTGCCAGCAGCTTAACTGGGACAGGTGAGCAGTTCTTC.

V gene TRBV29-1 combines with J gene TRBJ2-4; 10 nucleotides align to TRBD2. The V gene end was trimmed by 6 bases and the J gene end by 8 bases; junction bases not matched to a gene: 4. Germline CDR1 and CDR2: SQVTM and ANQGSEA. This CDR3 region has 12 residues. CDR3 DNA sequence: TGCAGCGTCAGCGGGAGGGGAGACATTCAGTACTTC. This translates into CSVSGRGDIQYF.

CDR3 loop: CASSVGGTSSRTDTQYF. As DNA, the CDR3 is TGTGCCAGCAGCGTAGGGGGGACTAGCTCGCGCACAGATACGCAGTATTTT. The V call is TRBV9, the J call TRBJ2-3; 9 bases line up with TRBD2. The V gene's germline CDR1 is SGDLS and CDR2 YYNGEE. Trimming took 0 bases from V and 1 from J; bases not matched to a gene: 6. The length of the CDR3 is 17 residues.

The V call is TRBV15, the J call TRBJ1-4; 10 bases are shared with TRBD1. Germline trimming cut 3 bases from V and 7 bases from J; bases unmatched to any gene: 8. The CDR3 covers 16 residues. Germline CDR1 reads LNHNV; CDR2 reads YYDKDF (reference sequence). CDR3 loop: CATSRYSGTGAEKLFF. The CDR3 DNA reads TGTGCCACCAGCAGGTATTCCGGGACAGGGGCTGAAAAACTGTTTTTT.